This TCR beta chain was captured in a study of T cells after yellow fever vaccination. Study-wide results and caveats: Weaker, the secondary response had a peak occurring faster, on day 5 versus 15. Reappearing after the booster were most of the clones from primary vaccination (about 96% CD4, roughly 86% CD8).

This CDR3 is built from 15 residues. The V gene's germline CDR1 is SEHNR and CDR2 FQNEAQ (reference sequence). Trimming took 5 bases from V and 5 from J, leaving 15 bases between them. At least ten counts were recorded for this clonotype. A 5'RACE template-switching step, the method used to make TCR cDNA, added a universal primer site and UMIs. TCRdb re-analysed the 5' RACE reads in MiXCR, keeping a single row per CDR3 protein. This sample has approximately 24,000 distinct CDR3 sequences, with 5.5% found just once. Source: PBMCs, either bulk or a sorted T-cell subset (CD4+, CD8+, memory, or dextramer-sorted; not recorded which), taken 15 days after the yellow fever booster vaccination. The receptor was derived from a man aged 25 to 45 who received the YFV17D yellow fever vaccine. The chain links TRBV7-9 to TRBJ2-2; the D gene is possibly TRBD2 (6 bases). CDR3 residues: CASSPSGGGTGELFF. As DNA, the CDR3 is TGTGCCAGCAGCCCGTCTGGGGGAGGTACCGGGGAGCTGTTTTTT.